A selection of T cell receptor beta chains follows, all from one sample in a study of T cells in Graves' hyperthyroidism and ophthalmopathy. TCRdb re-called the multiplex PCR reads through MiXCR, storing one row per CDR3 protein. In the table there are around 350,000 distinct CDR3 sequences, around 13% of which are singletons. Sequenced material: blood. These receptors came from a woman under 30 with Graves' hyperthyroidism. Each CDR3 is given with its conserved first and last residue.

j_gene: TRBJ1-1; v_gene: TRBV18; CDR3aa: CASSPWTGEGTEAFF
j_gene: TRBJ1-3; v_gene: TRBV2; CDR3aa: CASSGTADSGNTIYF
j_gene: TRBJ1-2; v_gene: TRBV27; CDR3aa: CASSFNSNYGYTF
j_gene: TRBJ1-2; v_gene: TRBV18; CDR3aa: CASSPTAEHGYTF
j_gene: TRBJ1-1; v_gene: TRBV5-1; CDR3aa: CASGGGENTEAFF
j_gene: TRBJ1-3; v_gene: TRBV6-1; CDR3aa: CASQGRESSGNTIYF
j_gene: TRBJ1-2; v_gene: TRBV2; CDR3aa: CASSETPGRQYGYTF
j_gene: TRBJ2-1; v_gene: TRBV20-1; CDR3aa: CSVRGVAGNEQFF
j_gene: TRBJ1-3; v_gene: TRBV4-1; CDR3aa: CASSPSYRDSYHQNTIYF
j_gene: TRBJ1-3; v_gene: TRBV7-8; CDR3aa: CASSPIVGTHSGNTIYF
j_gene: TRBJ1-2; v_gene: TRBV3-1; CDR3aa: CASSQRQGYGYTF
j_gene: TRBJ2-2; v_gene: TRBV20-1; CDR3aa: CSARDGLAGAMGELFF
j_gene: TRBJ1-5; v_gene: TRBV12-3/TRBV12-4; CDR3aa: CASSFGLLPQTALGGNQPQHF
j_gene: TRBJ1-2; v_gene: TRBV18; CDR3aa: CASSPFTGGENGYTF
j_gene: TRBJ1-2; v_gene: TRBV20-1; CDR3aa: CSAGTGGYGYTF
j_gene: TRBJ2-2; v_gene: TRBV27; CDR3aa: CASSISGSTNTGELFF
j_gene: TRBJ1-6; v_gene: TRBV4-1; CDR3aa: CASSQGDRGSSPLHF
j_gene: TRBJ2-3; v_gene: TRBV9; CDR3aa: CASSPGLAGGPLDTQYF
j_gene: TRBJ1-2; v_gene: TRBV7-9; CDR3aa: CASSLELHGYTF
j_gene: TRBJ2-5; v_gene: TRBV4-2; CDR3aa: CASSQDQAAQETQYF
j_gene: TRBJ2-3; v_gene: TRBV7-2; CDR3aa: CASSLTGNPDTQYF
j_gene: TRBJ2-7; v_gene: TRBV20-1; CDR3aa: CSARGASTYEQYF
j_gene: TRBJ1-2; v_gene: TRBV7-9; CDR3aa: CASSFGDENTF
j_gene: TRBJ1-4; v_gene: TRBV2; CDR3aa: CASSIARREKLFF
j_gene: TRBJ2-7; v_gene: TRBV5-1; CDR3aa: CASSQAGTDSRYEQYF
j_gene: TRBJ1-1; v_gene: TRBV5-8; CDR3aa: CASSLAGWGTTEAFF
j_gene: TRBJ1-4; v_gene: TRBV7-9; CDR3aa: CASSLDSEKLFF
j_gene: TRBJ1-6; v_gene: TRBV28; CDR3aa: CASSFTRGRSPLHF
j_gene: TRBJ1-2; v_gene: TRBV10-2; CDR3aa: CASSDLPTDLYGYTF
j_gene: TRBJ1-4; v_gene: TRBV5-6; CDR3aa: CASSFGQEDEKLFF
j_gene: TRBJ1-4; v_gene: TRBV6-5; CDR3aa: CASSRYRTGAPGAAEEKLFF
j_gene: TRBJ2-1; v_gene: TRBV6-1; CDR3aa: CASSSPSGGSLGNEQFF
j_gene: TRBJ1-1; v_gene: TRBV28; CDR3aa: CASTPRGRAITEAFF
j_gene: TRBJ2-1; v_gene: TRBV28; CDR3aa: CASWGLAGYSYNEQFF
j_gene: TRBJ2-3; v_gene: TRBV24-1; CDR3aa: CATSDLGDTDTQYF
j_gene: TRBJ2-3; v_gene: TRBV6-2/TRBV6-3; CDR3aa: CASSYEGGFSTDTQYF
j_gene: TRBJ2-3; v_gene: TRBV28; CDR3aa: CASSAPSGVTDTQYF
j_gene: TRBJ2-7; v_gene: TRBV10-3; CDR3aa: CAINSGSSGTYEQYF
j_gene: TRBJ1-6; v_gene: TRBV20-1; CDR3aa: CSARDRSSYNSPLHF
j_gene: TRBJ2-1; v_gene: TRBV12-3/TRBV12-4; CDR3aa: CASSFAGGPSYNEQFF
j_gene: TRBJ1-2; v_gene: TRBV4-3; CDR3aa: CASSQEGQVAYGYTF
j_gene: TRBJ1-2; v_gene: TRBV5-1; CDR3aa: CASSFNGQSYGYTF
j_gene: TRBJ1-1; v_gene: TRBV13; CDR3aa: CASSVASGDDTEAFF
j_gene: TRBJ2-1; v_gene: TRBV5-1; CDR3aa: CASSFGSSCNEQFF
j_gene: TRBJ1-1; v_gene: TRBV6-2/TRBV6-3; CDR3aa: CASSSQPTDRGAEAFF
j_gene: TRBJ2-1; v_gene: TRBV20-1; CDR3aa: CSARGLYEQFF
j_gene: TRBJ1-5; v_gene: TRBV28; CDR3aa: CASSLISWRQRGVEPQHF
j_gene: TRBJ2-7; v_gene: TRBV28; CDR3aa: CASSLWAASSYEQYF
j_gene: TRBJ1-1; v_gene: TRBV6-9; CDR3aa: CASSFDRGGFFF
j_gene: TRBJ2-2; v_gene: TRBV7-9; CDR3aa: CASSLMVNTGELFF
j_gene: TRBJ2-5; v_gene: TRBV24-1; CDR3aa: CATSDPATRGETQYF